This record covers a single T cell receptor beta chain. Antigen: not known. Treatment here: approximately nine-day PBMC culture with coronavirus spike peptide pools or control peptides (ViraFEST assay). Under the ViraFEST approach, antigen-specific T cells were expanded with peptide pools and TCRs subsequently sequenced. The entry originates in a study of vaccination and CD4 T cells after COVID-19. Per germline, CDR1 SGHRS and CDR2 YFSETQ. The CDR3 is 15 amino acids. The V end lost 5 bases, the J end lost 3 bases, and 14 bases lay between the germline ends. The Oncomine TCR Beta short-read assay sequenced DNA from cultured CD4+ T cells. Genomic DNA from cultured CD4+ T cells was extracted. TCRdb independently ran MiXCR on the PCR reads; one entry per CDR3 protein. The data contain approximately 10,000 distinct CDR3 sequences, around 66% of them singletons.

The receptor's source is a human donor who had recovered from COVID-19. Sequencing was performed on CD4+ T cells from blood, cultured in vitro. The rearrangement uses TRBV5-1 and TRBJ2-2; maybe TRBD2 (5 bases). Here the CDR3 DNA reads TGCGCCAGCAGTGAGGGAAGACTCTACACCGGGGAGCTGTTTTTT. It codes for CASSEGRLYTGELFF.